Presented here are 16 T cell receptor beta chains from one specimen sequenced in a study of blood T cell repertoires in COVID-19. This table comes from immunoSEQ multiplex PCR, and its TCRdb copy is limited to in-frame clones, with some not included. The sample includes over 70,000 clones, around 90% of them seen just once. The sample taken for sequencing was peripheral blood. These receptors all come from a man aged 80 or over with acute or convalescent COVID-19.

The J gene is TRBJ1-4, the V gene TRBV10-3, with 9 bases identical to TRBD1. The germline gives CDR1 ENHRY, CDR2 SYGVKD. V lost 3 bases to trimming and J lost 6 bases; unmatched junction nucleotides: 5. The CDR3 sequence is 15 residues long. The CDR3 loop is CAISDTQGADEKLFF. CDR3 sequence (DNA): TGTGCCATCAGTGACACACAGGGGGCGGATGAAAAACTGTTTTTT.

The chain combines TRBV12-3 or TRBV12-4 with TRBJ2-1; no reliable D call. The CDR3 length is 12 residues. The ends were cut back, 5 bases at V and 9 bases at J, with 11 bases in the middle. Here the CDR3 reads CASSIVRVEQFF. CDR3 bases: TGTGCCAGCAGTATTGTTCGCGTTGAGCAGTTCTTC.

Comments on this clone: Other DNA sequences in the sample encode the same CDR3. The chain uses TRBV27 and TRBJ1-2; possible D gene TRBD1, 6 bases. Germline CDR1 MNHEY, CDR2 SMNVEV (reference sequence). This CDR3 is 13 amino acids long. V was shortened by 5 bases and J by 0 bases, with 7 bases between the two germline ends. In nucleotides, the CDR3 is TGTGCCAGCAGTAGGACAGCTAACTATGGCTACACCTTC. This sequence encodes CASSRTANYGYTF.

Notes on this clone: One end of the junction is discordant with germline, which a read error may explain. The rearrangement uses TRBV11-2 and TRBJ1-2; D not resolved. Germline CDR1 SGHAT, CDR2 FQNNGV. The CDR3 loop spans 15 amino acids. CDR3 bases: TGTGCCAGCAGCCTGATCGAGGAGTGGAACTGTGGCTACACCTTC. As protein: CASSLIEEWNCGYTF. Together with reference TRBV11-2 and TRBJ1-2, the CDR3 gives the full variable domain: EAGVAQSPRYKIIEKRQSVAFWCNPISGHATLYWYQQILGQGPKLLIQFQNNGVVDDSQLPKDRFSAERLKGVDSTLKIQPAKLEDSAVYLCASSLIEEWNCGYTFGSGTRLTVV.

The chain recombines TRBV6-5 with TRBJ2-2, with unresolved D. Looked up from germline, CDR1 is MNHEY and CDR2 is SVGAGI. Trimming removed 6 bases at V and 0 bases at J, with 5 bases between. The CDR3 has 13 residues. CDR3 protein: CASRATNTGELFF. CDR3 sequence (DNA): TGTGCCAGCAGAGCTACGAACACCGGGGAGCTGTTTTTT.

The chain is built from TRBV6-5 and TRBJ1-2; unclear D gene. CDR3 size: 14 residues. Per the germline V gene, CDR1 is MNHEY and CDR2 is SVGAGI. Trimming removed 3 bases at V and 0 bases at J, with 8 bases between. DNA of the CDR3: TGTGCCAGCAGTTATACGGTCGCTAACTATGGCTACACCTTC. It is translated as CASSYTVANYGYTF.

This chain's CDR3 is CASSLARGRIYEQYF. DNA for the CDR3: TGTGCCAGCAGCTTAGCCAGGGGGCGCATCTACGAGCAGTACTTC. This chain joins TRBV7-8 and TRBJ2-7; 8 nucleotides align to TRBD1. Germline V gene sequence: CDR1 SGHVS, CDR2 FQNEAQ. The length of the CDR3 is 15 residues. Trimming cost V 0 bases and J 3 bases; bases outside gene matches: 4. The full variable domain, in which reference TRBV7-8 and TRBJ2-7 provide the parts outside the CDR3, is GAGVSQSPRYKVAKRGQDVALRCDPISGHVSLFWYQQALGQGPEFLTYFQNEAQLDKSGLPSDRFFAERPEGSVSTLKIQRTQQEDSAVYLCASSLARGRIYEQYFGPGTRLTVT.

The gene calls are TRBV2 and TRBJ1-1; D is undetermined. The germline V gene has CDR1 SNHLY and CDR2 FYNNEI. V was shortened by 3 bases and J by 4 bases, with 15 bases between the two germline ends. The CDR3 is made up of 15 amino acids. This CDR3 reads CASSDGIFSFTEAFF. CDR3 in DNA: TGTGCCAGCAGTGACGGGATTTTCTCGTTCACTGAAGCTTTCTTT.

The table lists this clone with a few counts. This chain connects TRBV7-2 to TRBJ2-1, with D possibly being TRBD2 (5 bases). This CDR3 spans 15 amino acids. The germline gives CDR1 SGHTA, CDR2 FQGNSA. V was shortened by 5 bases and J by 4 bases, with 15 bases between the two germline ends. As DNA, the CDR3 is TGTGCCAGCAGCCCCGAGGGCCTAGCTTACAATGAGCAGTTCTTC. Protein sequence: CASSPEGLAYNEQFF.

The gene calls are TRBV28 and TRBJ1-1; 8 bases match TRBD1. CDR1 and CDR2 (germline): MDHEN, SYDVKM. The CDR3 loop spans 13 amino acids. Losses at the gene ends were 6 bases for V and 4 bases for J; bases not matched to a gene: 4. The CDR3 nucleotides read TGTGCCAGCAGGGTTACAGGGGGCACTGAAGCTTTCTTT. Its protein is CASRVTGGTEAFF. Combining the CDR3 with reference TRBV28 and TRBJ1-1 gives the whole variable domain DVKVTQSSRYLVKRTGEKVFLECVQDMDHENMFWYRQDPGLGLRLIYFSYDVKMKEKGDIPEGYSVSREKKERFSLILESASTNQTSMYLCASRVTGGTEAFFGQGTRLTVV.

The CDR3 DNA follows: TGTGCCATTAAAAGACAGGGATCGAACACTGAAGCTTTCTTT. This sequence encodes CAIKRQGSNTEAFF. The genes are TRBV19 and TRBJ1-1; 7 nucleotides line up with TRBD1. The J segment lost 1 base and the V segment lost 10 bases, leaving 9 bases of the junction unmatched. Germline-derived CDR1 and CDR2 are LNHDA and SQIVND (reference sequence). The CDR3 is made up of 14 amino acids. The whole variable domain, filled in from reference TRBV19 and TRBJ1-1, reads DGGITQSPKYLFRKEGQNVTLSCEQNLNHDAMYWYRQDPGQGLRLIYYSQIVNDFQKGDIAEGYSVSREKKESFPLTVTSAQKNPTAFYLCAIKRQGSNTEAFFGQGTRLTVV.

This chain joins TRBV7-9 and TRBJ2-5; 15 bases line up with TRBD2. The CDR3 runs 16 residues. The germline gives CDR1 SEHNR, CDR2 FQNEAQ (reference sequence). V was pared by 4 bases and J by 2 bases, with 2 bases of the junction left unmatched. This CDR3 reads CASSYGLAGGQETQYF. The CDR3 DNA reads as TGTGCCAGCAGCTACGGACTAGCGGGGGGGCAAGAGACCCAGTACTTC.

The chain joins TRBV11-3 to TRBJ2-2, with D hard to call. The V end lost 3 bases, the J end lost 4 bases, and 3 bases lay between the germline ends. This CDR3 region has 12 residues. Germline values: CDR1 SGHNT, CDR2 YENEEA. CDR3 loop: CASSFSTGELFF. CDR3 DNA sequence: TGTGCCAGCAGCTTCAGCACCGGGGAGCTGTTTTTT.

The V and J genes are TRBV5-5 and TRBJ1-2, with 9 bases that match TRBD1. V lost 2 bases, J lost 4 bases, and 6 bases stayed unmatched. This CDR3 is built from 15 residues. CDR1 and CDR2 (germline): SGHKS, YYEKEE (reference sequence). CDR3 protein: CASSLSGQGSYGYTF. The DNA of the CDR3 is TGTGCCAGCAGCTTAAGTGGACAGGGGAGCTATGGCTACACCTTC.

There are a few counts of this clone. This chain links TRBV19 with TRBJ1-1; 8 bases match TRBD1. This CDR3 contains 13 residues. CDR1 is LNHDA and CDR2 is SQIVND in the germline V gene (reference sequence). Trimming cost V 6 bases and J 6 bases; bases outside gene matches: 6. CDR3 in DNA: TGTGCCAGTAGGCAGGGGGCAGGTGCTGAAGCTTTCTTT. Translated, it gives CASRQGAGAEAFF.

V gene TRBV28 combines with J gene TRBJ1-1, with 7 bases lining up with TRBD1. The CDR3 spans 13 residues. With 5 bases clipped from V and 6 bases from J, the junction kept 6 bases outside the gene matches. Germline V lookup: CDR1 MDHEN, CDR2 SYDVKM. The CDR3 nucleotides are TGTGCCAGCAGTAGGGGGCAGCAAGCTGAAGCTTTCTTT. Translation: CASSRGQQAEAFF.